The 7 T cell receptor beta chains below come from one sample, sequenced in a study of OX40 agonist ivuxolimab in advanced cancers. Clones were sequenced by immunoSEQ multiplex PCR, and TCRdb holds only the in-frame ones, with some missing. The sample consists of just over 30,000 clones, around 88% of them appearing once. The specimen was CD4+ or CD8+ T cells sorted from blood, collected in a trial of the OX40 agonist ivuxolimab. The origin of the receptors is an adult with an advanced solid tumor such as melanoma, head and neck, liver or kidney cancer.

The CDR3 sequence: CASRPGTGRYEQYF. The CDR3 coding sequence is TGTGCCAGCAGACCCGGGACAGGGAGGTACGAGCAGTACTTC. The rearrangement uses TRBV28 and TRBJ2-7, with 9 bases identical to TRBD1. J was trimmed by 4 bases and V by 6 bases; bases with no gene match: 7. The CDR3 consists of 14 residues. The V gene's germline CDR1 is MDHEN and CDR2 SYDVKM.

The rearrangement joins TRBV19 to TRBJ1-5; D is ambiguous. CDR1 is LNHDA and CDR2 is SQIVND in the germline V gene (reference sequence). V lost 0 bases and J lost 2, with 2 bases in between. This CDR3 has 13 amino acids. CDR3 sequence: CASSIEGNQPQHF. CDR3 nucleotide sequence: TGTGCCAGTAGTATAGAGGGCAATCAGCCCCAGCATTTT.

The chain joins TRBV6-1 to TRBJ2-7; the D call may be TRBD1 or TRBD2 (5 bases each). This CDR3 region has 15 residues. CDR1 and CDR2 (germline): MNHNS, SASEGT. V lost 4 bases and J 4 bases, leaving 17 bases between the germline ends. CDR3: CASSGGRSRTYEQYF. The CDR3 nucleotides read TGTGCCAGCAGTGGGGGACGCTCCCGAACGTACGAGCAGTACTTC.

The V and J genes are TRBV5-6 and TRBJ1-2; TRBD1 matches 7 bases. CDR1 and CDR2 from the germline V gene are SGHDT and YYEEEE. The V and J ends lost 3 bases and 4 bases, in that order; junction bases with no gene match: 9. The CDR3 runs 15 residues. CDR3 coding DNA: TGTGCCAGCAGCTCTTACAGGGGCGAGGCCTATGGCTACACCTTC. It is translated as CASSSYRGEAYGYTF.

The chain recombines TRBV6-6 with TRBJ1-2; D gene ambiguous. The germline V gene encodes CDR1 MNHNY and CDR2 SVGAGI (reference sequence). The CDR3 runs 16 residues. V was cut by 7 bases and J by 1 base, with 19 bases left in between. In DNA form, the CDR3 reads TGTGCCAGCATTGACCTCGACACGGGTGATAACTATGGCTACACCTTC. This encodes CASIDLDTGDNYGYTF.

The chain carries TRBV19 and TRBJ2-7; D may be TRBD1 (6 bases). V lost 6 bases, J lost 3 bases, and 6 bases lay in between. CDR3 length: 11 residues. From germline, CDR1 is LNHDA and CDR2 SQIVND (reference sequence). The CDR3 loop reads CASRDSYEQYF. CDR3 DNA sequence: TGTGCCAGTAGGGACAGCTACGAGCAGTACTTC.

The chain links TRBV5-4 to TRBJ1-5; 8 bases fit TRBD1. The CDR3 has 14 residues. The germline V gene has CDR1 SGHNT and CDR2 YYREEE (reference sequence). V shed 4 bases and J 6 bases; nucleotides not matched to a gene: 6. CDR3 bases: TGTGCCAGCAGCCGTCAGGGGGCGGGTCAGCCCCAGCATTTT. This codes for CASSRQGAGQPQHF.